This T cell receptor (beta chain) derives from a study of blood T cell repertoires in COVID-19 (TCRdb year 2020). Study-level background: Collaborator samples came from the United States, Italy and Spain and covered acute and convalescent phases of COVID-19. The prospective study material was composed of cDNA or gDNA derived from T cells, B-cell-depleted T cells, or PBMCs. Deeply sampled blood TCRbeta repertoires from subjects exposed to, actively infected with, or recovered from COVID-19 were included in the dataset. A freely available public database, intended as a resource for researchers studying the immune response to SARS-CoV-2, is where the repertoires were released. The samples were drawn from two sources: the first 160 participants of the ongoing ImmuneRACE study, and 1,000 to 1,500 subjects contributed by 6 global collaborators. A de-identified subject ID, COVID-19 status, age in years and sex were almost always included in the sample metadata. HLA class I and class II types, where available, came from metadata supplied by the sample provider rather than from assay-based typing.

The cysteine opens and the phenylalanine closes a CDR3 of 14 amino acids. Just the 42-base CDR3 DNA is kept, in frame starting at base 1. The germline V gene yields SGHDT for CDR1 and YYEEEE for CDR2. V is cut by 4 bases and J by 2 bases, and the space between the germline ends is 10 bases. The collaborating institutions used their own protocols to collect whole blood in K2EDTA tubes. For TCRbeta analysis, collaborators shipped samples as frozen whole blood, isolated PBMCs, or DNA extracted from either of those sample types. The study at large found these results: The amount of clinical and demographic metadata varied by source and participant and was provided uncurated.

On this clone itself: The clone's antigen remains unknown. Per-base quality was not reported, and no clone a single base away is much larger than it.

TCRbeta CDR3 regions were amplified from genomic DNA by means of the immunoSEQ Assay, a bias-controlled multiplex PCR. Processing in the source paper ran as follows. The number of nucleated cells in each sample was estimated from the amplification of reference gene primers within the assay. Sequence reads were collapsed and filtered to measure the absolute abundance of every unique TCRbeta CDR3 rearrangement. For each sample, productive Simpson clonality was calculated as the square root of Simpson's diversity index across productive rearrangements. TCRdb provides this immuneACCESS table in a form limited to in-frame rearrangements. Some clones are lacking; in checked studies, under half of them reflect an unresolved V gene, and why the rest are absent is not known. That table gives V, J and clone size, and the DNA gave D and trimming. This sample holds fewer than 250,000 clones; around 85% were observed only once. Of the sample, roughly an eighth falls within the top ten clones.

The chain was built from TRBV5-6 and TRBJ2-1; the D region possibly corresponds to TRBD2 (6 bases align). What was sequenced was peripheral blood. The TCR was taken from a woman aged 45 to 65 with acute or convalescent COVID-19. The CDR3 region has the sequence CASSGRTTYNEQFF. The DNA sequence is as follows: TGTGCCAGCAGCGGACGGACTACCTACAATGAGCAGTTCTTC.